The 5 T cell receptor beta chains reported below all come from one sample, sequenced in a study of response to subunit inactivated influenza vaccine. MiXCR, run by TCRdb on the RT-PCR reads, gives a single entry per CDR3 protein. The sample carries under 500,000 distinct CDR3 sequences, 11% recorded once. The material sequenced was PBMCs from blood, taken roughly 47 days after vaccination. Receptors originate from a man aged 50-59 years who received an inactivated influenza vaccine.

The chain has TRBV2 and TRBJ2-6, with D possibly TRBD1 on 5 matching bases. Germline CDR1 and CDR2: SNHLY and FYNNEI. This CDR3 is 19 amino acids long. Trimming stripped 5 bases from V and 1 base from J, with 21 bases between. CDR3: CASSLGHNRKNSGANVLTF. The CDR3 DNA reads TGTGCCAGCAGTCTAGGACACAATCGAAAGAATTCTGGGGCCAACGTCCTGACTTTC.

The sample holds many counts of this clonotype. The genes are TRBV29-1 and TRBJ2-2; no reliable D call. The length of the CDR3 is 15 residues. Germline V CDR1 and CDR2: SQVTM, ANQGSEA. Between the trimmed V and J ends, which lost 4 bases and 0 bases, there was a span of 12 bases. CDR3 loop: CSVGPRSANTGELFF. CDR3 DNA sequence: TGCAGCGTTGGCCCAAGGTCCGCGAACACCGGGGAGCTGTTTTTT.

The V and J genes are TRBV7-9 and TRBJ2-2; 7 nucleotides agree with TRBD1. Trimming removed 7 bases from V and 1 base from J; junction bases left unmatched: 6. CDR1 is SEHNR, CDR2 FQNEAQ, per germline (reference sequence). The CDR3 spans 15 residues. The CDR3 DNA reads as TGTGCCAGCAACGGGGACAGCGGGAACACCGGGGAGCTGTTTTTT. Translating gives CASNGDSGNTGELFF.

The chain joins TRBV20-1 to TRBJ2-1, with 13 bases aligning to TRBD2. V was pared by 5 bases and J by 6 bases, with 7 bases of the junction left unmatched. Germline-derived CDR1 and CDR2 are DFQATT and SNEGSKA (reference sequence). The CDR3 extends over 15 amino acids. CDR3 in amino acids: CSAGTSGALANEQFF. The CDR3 DNA sequence: TGCAGTGCTGGGACTAGCGGGGCGTTAGCCAATGAGCAGTTCTTC.

The chain uses TRBV10-3 and TRBJ2-1; TRBD2 matches at 8 bases. V lost 0 bases to trimming and J lost 6 bases; unmatched junction nucleotides: 7. CDR3 size: 16 residues. From germline, CDR1 is ENHRY and CDR2 SYGVKD. Here the CDR3 reads CAISESTGGLFNEQFF. CDR3 coding DNA: TGTGCCATCAGTGAGTCAACGGGAGGGCTGTTCAATGAGCAGTTCTTC.